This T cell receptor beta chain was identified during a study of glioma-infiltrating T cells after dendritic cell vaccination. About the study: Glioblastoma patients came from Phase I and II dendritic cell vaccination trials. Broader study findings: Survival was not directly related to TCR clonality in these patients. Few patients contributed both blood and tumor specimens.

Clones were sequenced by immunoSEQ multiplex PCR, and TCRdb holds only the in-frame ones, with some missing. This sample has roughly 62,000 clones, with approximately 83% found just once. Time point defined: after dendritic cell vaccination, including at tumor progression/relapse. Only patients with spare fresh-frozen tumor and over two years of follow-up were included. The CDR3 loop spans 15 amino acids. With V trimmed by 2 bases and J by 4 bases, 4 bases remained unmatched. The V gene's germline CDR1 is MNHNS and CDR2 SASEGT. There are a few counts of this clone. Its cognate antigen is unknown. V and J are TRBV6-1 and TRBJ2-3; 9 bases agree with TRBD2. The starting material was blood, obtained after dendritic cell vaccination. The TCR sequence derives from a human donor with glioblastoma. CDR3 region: CASSEFSGGADTQYF. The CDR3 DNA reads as TGTGCCAGCAGTGAATTTAGCGGGGGCGCAGATACGCAGTATTTT.